The entry below gives a single TCR beta chain sequence along with its context. Its specific antigen is unknown. No base qualities exist here, and no much larger clone lies one base off it. This specimen belongs to a study of OX40 agonist ivuxolimab in advanced cancers. Concerning the study at large: The costimulatory receptor OX40 (CD134) was targeted by ivuxolimab, a fully human IgG2 agonistic monoclonal antibody. Among the approximately 54 dose-escalation patients, some 19 had hepatocellular carcinoma, about 15 melanoma, 9 renal cell carcinoma and 9 head and neck cancer. In the dose-escalation cohort, 65% to 90% of patients were male, and the mean age was around 60 years, with a range of about 20 to 79. Patients were allowed to have had prior anti-PD-1, anti-PD-L1 or anti-CTLA-4 therapy, and more than 30% of the dose-escalation patients had previously received checkpoint inhibitors. Peripheral TCRbeta sequencing was intended to test whether TCR sequence diversity was altered and clonal T-cell expansion was caused by ivuxolimab. Intravenous ivuxolimab was administered to patients every 2 weeks at six dose levels: 0.01, 0.1, 0.3, 1.5, 3 and 10 mg/kg. Partial responses occurred in three dose-escalation patients, of whom one had hepatocellular carcinoma and two had cutaneous melanoma. The paper describes the monotherapy dose-escalation part (N ≈ 51 patients) of the phase I trial of ivuxolimab.

The trial excluded patients who had a history of autoimmune disease or who were on systemic immunosuppression. Peripheral blood for TCR sequencing was drawn from every dose cohort at baseline, at cycle 4 day 1 and at cycle 7 day 1. Samples were obtained from an open-label, multicenter, first-in-human phase I dose-escalation trial of ivuxolimab. The trial enrolled adults with locally advanced or metastatic head and neck squamous cell, hepatocellular, melanoma or renal cell carcinoma. Before TCR sequencing, CD4+ T cells and CD8+ T cells from peripheral blood were sorted into separate populations. Beyond this particular receptor, the publication reports: After ivuxolimab, CD8+ T cells had more expanded clones than CD4+ T cells on average. In partial responders in the 0.1-3.0 mg/kg groups, normalized peripheral clonal expansion was found to be among the lowest, especially among CD8+ T cells. Which antigens the clonally expanded peripheral T cells were specific for was not determined. Low levels of normalized T-cell clonal expansion were also shown by some nonresponding patients. At doses of 0.1 to 3.0 mg/kg, clonal expansion of both CD4+ and CD8+ blood T cells was observed from baseline to week 6.

Trimming at the junction amounts to 1 base on V and 6 bases on J, and the germline ends lie 7 bases apart. According to the germline V gene, CDR1 reads SGHTA and CDR2 reads FQGNSA. The CDR3 has 12 amino acids, counting the end cysteine and phenylalanine. Just CDR3 DNA is preserved here, 36 bases in frame from base 1. To sequence the TCRbeta CDR3 region, genomic DNA was isolated from the sorted cells. The immunoSEQ Assay was used to sequence the TCRbeta CDR3 regions. This is the immuneACCESS table as TCRdb keeps it, with only in-frame sequences that have V and J called. A part of the clones is gone; compared with another copy, unresolved V genes explain less than half, and the rest is unexplained. The sample has about 97,000 clones on record, roughly nine tenths of them singletons. The ten largest clonotypes hold around 6% of the sample.

The sequence is built from TRBV7-2 and TRBJ2-7, with an unclear D gene assignment. This specimen consisted of CD4+ or CD8+ T cells sorted from blood, obtained in a trial of the OX40 agonist ivuxolimab. This receptor was taken from an adult with an advanced solid tumor such as melanoma, head and neck, liver or kidney cancer. The DNA sequence follows: TGTGCCAGCAGCTTAGGGGTTGGCGAGCAGTACTTC. It encodes CASSLGVGEQYF. Extended through the reference TRBV7-2 and TRBJ2-7 proteins, this CDR3 yields the full variable domain: GAGVSQSPSNKVTEKGKDVELRCDPISGHTALYWYRQSLGQGLEFLIYFQGNSAPDKSGLPSDRFSAERTGGSVSTLTIQRTQQEDSAVYLCASSLGVGEQYFGPGTRLTVT.